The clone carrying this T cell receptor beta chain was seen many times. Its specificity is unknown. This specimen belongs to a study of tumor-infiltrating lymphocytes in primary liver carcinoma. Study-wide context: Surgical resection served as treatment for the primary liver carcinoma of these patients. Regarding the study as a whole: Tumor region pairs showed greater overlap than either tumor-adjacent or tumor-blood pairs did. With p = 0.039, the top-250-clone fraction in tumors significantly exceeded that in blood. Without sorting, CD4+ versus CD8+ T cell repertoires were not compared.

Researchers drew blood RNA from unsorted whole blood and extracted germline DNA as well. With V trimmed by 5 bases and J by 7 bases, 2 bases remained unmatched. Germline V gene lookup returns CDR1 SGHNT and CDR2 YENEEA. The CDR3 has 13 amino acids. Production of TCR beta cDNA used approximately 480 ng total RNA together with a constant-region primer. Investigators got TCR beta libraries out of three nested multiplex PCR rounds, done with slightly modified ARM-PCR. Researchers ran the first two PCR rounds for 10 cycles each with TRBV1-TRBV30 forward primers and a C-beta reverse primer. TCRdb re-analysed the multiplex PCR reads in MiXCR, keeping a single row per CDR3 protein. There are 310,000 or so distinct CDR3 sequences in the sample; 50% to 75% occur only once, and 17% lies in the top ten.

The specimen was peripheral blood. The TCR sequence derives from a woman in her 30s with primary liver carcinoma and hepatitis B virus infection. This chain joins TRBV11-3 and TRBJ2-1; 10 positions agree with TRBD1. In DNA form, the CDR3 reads TGTGCCAGCAGCCCGGGACAGGGGAATGAGCAGTTCTTC. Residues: CASSPGQGNEQFF.